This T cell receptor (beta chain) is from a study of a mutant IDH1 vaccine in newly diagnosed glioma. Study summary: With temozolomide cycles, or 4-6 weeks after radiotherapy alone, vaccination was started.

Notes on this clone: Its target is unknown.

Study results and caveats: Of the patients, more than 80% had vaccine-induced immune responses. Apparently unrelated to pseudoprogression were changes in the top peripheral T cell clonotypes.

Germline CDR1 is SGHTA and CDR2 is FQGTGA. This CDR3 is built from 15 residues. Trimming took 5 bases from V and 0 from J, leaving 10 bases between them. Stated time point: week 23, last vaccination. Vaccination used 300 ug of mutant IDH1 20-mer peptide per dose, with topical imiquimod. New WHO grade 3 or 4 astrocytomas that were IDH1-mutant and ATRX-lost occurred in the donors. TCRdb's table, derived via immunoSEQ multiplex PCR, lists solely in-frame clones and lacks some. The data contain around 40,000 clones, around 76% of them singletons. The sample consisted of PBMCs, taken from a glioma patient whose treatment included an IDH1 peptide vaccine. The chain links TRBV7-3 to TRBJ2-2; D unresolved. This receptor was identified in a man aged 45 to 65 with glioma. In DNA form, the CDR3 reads TGTGCCAGCAGCCCGACGCCGACGAACACCGGGGAGCTGTTTTTT. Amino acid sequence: CASSPTPTNTGELFF.